These 15 T cell receptor beta chains were all obtained from the same sample, sequenced in a study of blood T cell repertoires in COVID-19. Assay used: immunoSEQ multiplex PCR; TCRdb lists only in-frame clones, some missing. The sample holds approximately 100,000 clones, roughly 84% seen once. The material sequenced was peripheral blood. These receptors were obtained from a woman aged 60-70 years with acute or convalescent COVID-19.

V is TRBV5-6 and J is TRBJ1-1, with D uncertain. The CDR3 sequence is 14 residues long. Germline V gene data show CDR1 as SGHDT and CDR2 as YYEEEE. Between the trimmed V and J ends, which lost 4 bases and 7 bases, there was a span of 17 bases. As DNA, the CDR3 is TGTGCCAGCAGCCCTATTGCGGGCGCAAATGAAGCTTTCTTT. Its protein is CASSPIAGANEAFF.

In its sample, this clone was seen once. This chain connects TRBV7-3 to TRBJ2-5; no definite D call. This CDR3 comprises 13 residues. Germline CDR1 and CDR2: SGHTA and FQGTGA. Trimming cost V 1 base and J 5 bases, with 8 bases left between them. The DNA of the CDR3 is TGTGCCAGCAGCTTAAATCCCCGGGAGACCCAGTACTTC. Amino acids: CASSLNPRETQYF. Variable domain in full (rest from reference TRBV7-3 and TRBJ2-5): GAGVSQTPSNKVTEKGKYVELRCDPISGHTALYWYRQSLGQGPEFLIYFQGTGAADDSGLPNDRFFAVRPEGSVSTLKIQRTERGDSAVYLCASSLNPRETQYFGPGTRLLVL.

The chain has TRBV18 and TRBJ2-2, with no clear D. The CDR3 totals 14 residues. Trimming removed 2 bases at V and 0 bases at J, with 4 bases between. The germline CDR1 and CDR2 sequences are KGHSH and LQKENI. CDR3 in DNA: TGTGCCAGCTCACCAGTCACGAACACCGGGGAGCTGTTTTTT. The encoded protein is CASSPVTNTGELFF.

The chain has TRBV2 and TRBJ2-5, with D uncertain. V lost 4 bases and J 5 bases, leaving 5 bases between the germline ends. The CDR3 runs to 11 residues. The V gene's germline CDR1 is SNHLY and CDR2 FYNNEI. The CDR3 loop reads CASSAHETQYF. In nucleotides, the CDR3 is TGTGCCAGCAGTGCACATGAGACCCAGTACTTC.

The rearrangement uses TRBV19 and TRBJ1-6; 9 positions agree with TRBD1. The germline gives CDR1 LNHDA, CDR2 SQIVND (reference sequence). The CDR3 totals 14 residues. Trimming at V came to 5 bases and at J to 8 bases, leaving 4 bases not matched to a gene. In DNA, the CDR3 is TGTGCCAGTAGTGCGGACAGGGGCTATTCACCCCTCCACTTT. This encodes CASSADRGYSPLHF.

The chain is built from TRBV5-1 and TRBJ2-3; D is ambiguous. CDR3 length: 15 residues. Trimming took off 0 bases at V and 5 bases at J, with 13 bases between the two ends. CDR1 and CDR2 (germline): SGHRS, YFSETQ. In nucleotides, the CDR3 is TGCGCCAGCAGCTTGGGGTCAAGCGAGTTAGATACGCAGTATTTT. Translating it yields CASSLGSSELDTQYF.

The genes are TRBV9 and TRBJ2-1; D unresolved. The CDR3 covers 16 residues. Trimming cost V 0 bases and J 1 base, with 11 bases left between them. Looked up from germline, CDR1 is SGDLS and CDR2 is YYNGEE. In DNA, the CDR3 is TGTGCCAGCAGCGTAGGAGCTGCGTCTTCCTACAATGAGCAGTTCTTC. This encodes CASSVGAASSYNEQFF.

The chain recombines TRBV5-4 with TRBJ2-7, with TRBD1 identical over 10 bases. Germline CDR1 SGHNT, CDR2 YYREEE (reference sequence). The junction had 5 bases not matched to a gene; V was cut back by 4 bases and J by 4 bases. The CDR3 loop spans 14 amino acids. CDR3 sequence: CASSPRTGGYEQYF. DNA of the CDR3: TGTGCCAGCAGCCCGCGGACAGGGGGTTACGAGCAGTACTTC.

This rearrangement joins TRBV7-9 to TRBJ2-1; 8 bases agree with TRBD1. The V gene's germline CDR1 is SEHNR and CDR2 FQNEAQ (reference sequence). CDR3 length equals 15 residues. The ends lost 6 bases at V and 7 bases at J; junction bases unmatched: 11. CDR3 residues: CASSQIRGRLNEQFF. The CDR3, as DNA: TGTGCCAGCAGTCAAATCAGGGGGCGCTTGAATGAGCAGTTCTTC. Full variable domain (outside the CDR3, taken from reference TRBV7-9 and TRBJ2-1): DTGVSQNPRHKITKRGQNVTFRCDPISEHNRLYWYRQTLGQGPEFLTYFQNEAQLEKSRLLSDRFSAERPKGSFSTLEIQRTEQGDSAMYLCASSQIRGRLNEQFFGPGTRLTVL.

The chain combines TRBV7-9 with TRBJ1-4; D gene ambiguous. The CDR3 covers 14 residues. Trimming cost V 6 bases and J 8 bases, with 16 bases left between them. CDR1 is SEHNR, CDR2 FQNEAQ, per germline (reference sequence). CDR3 sequence reads: CASSHRGVGEKLFF. In nucleotides, the CDR3 is TGTGCCAGCAGTCACCGCGGGGTAGGGGAAAAACTGTTTTTT.

This chain connects TRBV7-2 to TRBJ2-3; D may be TRBD2 (6 bases). This CDR3 is 16 amino acids long. Trimming stripped 2 bases from V and 1 base from J, with 13 bases between. Germline CDR1 reads SGHTA; CDR2 reads FQGNSA. CDR3 nucleotides: TGTGCCAGCAGCTTACTTCCGACTAGTGGCACAGATACGCAGTATTTT. Amino acids: CASSLLPTSGTDTQYF.

The V and J genes are TRBV27 and TRBJ2-7, with 8 nucleotides matching TRBD2. The CDR3 totals 15 residues. Germline V lookup: CDR1 MNHEY, CDR2 SMNVEV (reference sequence). Trimming removed 3 bases from V and 5 bases from J; junction bases left unmatched: 9. DNA of the CDR3: TGTGCCAGCAGTTTTCGGGGGGGGGCCCTCCACGAGCAGTACTTC. The encoded protein is CASSFRGGALHEQYF.

The rearrangement links TRBV25-1 to TRBJ1-4; 10 bases line up with TRBD1. Germline CDR1 and CDR2: MGHDK and SYGVNS. The CDR3 loop spans 15 amino acids. V lost 8 bases to trimming and J lost 5 bases; unmatched junction nucleotides: 8. CDR3 loop: CASQPPGQGNEKLFF. CDR3 bases: TGTGCCAGCCAACCTCCGGGACAGGGGAATGAAAAACTGTTTTTT. The full variable domain, with the rest looked up from reference TRBV25-1 and TRBJ1-4, is EADIYQTPRYLVIGTGKKITLECSQTMGHDKMYWYQQDPGMELHLIHYSYGVNSTEKGDLSSESTVSRIRTEHFPLTLESARPSHTSQYLCASQPPGQGNEKLFFGSGTQLSVL.

The V gene is TRBV6-4, the J gene TRBJ1-6, with 11 positions matching TRBD1. This CDR3 comprises 14 residues. Germline-derived CDR1 and CDR2 are MRHNA and SNTAGT. Trimming cost V 5 bases and J 7 bases; bases outside gene matches: 1. CDR3: CASSRDRGNSPLHF. CDR3 nucleotides: TGTGCCAGCAGTAGGGACAGGGGGAATTCACCCCTCCACTTT.

This clone appeared once. The CDR3 region has the DNA TGTGCCAGCAGCGTAAGTGGGAGCGGGGGGGCCGAAAATGAGCAGTTCTTC. It translates to CASSVSGSGGAENEQFF. The chain carries TRBV9 and TRBJ2-1; 10 bases line up with TRBD2. The V segment lost 1 base and the J segment 7 bases; nucleotides outside the gene matches: 11. The CDR3 runs 17 residues. Per germline, CDR1 SGDLS and CDR2 YYNGEE.